This entry lists 26 T cell receptor beta chains sequenced from one sample in a study of blood T cell repertoires in COVID-19 (dated by TCRdb to between 2020 and 2021). Libraries were constructed by the immunoSEQ multiplex PCR assay. The table comes from immuneACCESS by way of TCRdb, which keeps in-frame sequences with V and J called. Part of the clones is missing from these tables; in studies checked, under half for an unresolved V gene and the rest for unknown reasons. The sample records 60,000 to 95,000 clones, over 65% of which are singletons. The ten largest make up 2% to 3% of the sample. The sequenced material came from peripheral blood. The receptors stem from a human donor with acute or convalescent COVID-19. The donor label of this sample is uncertain.

V is TRBV6-5 and J is TRBJ1-6; no firm D call. The CDR3 extends over 14 amino acids. Germline V lookup: CDR1 MNHEY, CDR2 SVGAGI. The V end was cut by 6 bases, the J end by 7 bases, with 13 bases between. CDR3 sequence: CASRDGGRNSPLHF. The CDR3 DNA sequence: TGTGCCAGCAGGGACGGAGGGCGAAATTCACCCCTCCACTTT.

The V call is TRBV19, the J call TRBJ1-5; D may be TRBD1 (5 bases). V was clipped by 5 bases and J by 6 bases, with 20 bases between them. The CDR3 loop spans 16 amino acids. Germline values: CDR1 LNHDA, CDR2 SQIVND (reference sequence). The CDR3 DNA reads TGTGCCAGTAGTTCGTCCCGGGGGGGGTCCCCTCAGCCCCAGCATTTT. Translation: CASSSSRGGSPQPQHF.

This CDR3 reads CASSLVISGVSDTQYF. The CDR3 coding sequence is TGCGCCAGCAGCTTGGTCATTAGCGGGGTGTCAGATACGCAGTATTTT. V usage is TRBV5-1 and J usage is TRBJ2-3; TRBD2 matches at 8 bases. CDR3 size: 16 residues. With V trimmed by 0 bases and J by 4 bases, 7 bases remained unmatched. Germline V gene lookup returns CDR1 SGHRS and CDR2 YFSETQ.

This chain uses TRBV29-1 with TRBJ2-1, with 7 nucleotides matching TRBD1. The CDR3 is 13 residues long. Looked up from germline, CDR1 is SQVTM and CDR2 is ANQGSEA. V shed 7 bases, J shed 6 bases, and the junction held 9 bases outside the gene matches. Written as DNA, the CDR3 is TGCAGCGGGCAACAGGGGAGAGGCAATGAGCAGTTCTTC. It is translated as CSGQQGRGNEQFF.

V and J are TRBV7-9 and TRBJ2-5; TRBD1 is a possible D gene (5 bases). Germline V gene data show CDR1 as SEHNR and CDR2 as FQNEAQ (reference sequence). The V end lost 1 base, the J end lost 3 bases, and 12 bases lay between the germline ends. This CDR3 comprises 15 residues. The CDR3 is CASSLGGRREETQYF. CDR3 bases: TGTGCCAGCAGCTTAGGGGGTCGCAGGGAAGAGACCCAGTACTTC.

The chain has TRBV2 and TRBJ2-3; 7 bases line up with TRBD2. Germline CDR1 reads SNHLY; CDR2 reads FYNNEI. The CDR3 length is 15 residues. V lost 6 bases, J lost 2 bases, and 8 bases stayed unmatched. The DNA for the CDR3 is TGTGCCAGCAGACCCGGGACTACTACCACAGATACGCAGTATTTT. This gives the protein CASRPGTTTTDTQYF.

This clone was detected once. The chain links TRBV28 to TRBJ2-1; 7 nucleotides line up with TRBD2. The germline V gene encodes CDR1 MDHEN and CDR2 SYDVKM. Germline trimming cut 3 bases from V and 9 bases from J; bases unmatched to any gene: 14. The CDR3 loop spans 16 amino acids. The chain's CDR3 is CASSFPAWREQGEQFF. The CDR3 bases are TGTGCCAGCAGTTTTCCAGCCTGGCGGGAGCAGGGTGAGCAGTTCTTC.

The gene calls are TRBV10-3 and TRBJ1-5; D perhaps matches TRBD1 (5 bases). Germline V lookup: CDR1 ENHRY, CDR2 SYGVKD. CDR3 length equals 12 residues. The CDR3 region is CAGGEDNQPQHF. Written as DNA, the CDR3 is TGTGCGGGAGGGGAAGACAATCAGCCCCAGCATTTT.

This chain connects TRBV7-2 to TRBJ2-3, with TRBD2 identical over 8 bases. This CDR3 has 17 residues. With V trimmed by 2 bases and J by 0 bases, 7 bases remained unmatched. CDR1 is SGHTA, CDR2 FQGNSA, per germline. The CDR3, as DNA: TGTGCCAGCAGCTTACGAGCCGGGACTAGAAGCACAGATACGCAGTATTTT. Amino acid sequence: CASSLRAGTRSTDTQYF.

This chain connects TRBV9 to TRBJ1-6, with 7 bases aligning to TRBD1. Germline V gene lookup returns CDR1 SGDLS and CDR2 YYNGEE. V was clipped by 5 bases and J by 7 bases; unmatched bases: 9. The CDR3 covers 15 residues. As DNA, the CDR3 is TGTGCCAGCAGTTTAGGGGACAGAATGAATTCACCCCTCCACTTT. Residues: CASSLGDRMNSPLHF.

The V gene is TRBV11-3, the J gene TRBJ2-1; 12 bases are shared with TRBD2. Germline V CDR1 and CDR2: SGHNT, YENEEA. The CDR3 consists of 15 residues. V lost 5 bases, J lost 10 bases, and 9 bases stayed unmatched. CDR3 bases: TGTGCCAGCAGCCCCCTAGCGGGGGGGCAGGGAGAGCAGTTCTTC. Its translation: CASSPLAGGQGEQFF.

The J gene is TRBJ2-5, the V gene TRBV18; D may be TRBD2 (6 bases). This CDR3 region has 14 residues. Trimming took 1 base from V and 1 from J, leaving 7 bases between them. Germline assignment: CDR1 KGHSH and CDR2 LQKENI. The CDR3 DNA follows: TGTGCCAGCTCACCACAGGGAGGCCAAGAGACCCAGTACTTC. It encodes CASSPQGGQETQYF.

The chain employs TRBV21-1 and TRBJ1-3; no DNA check was done on the table's D call, TRBD1. TRBV21-1 is listed as a pseudogene. The CDR3 spans 17 residues. DNA for the CDR3: TGTGCCAGCTCCACAACCGGGACACCAGAGCAAGGAAACACCATATATTTT. It yields the protein CASSTTGTPEQGNTIYF.

The rearrangement links TRBV7-9 to TRBJ2-1, with TRBD2 identical over 10 bases. Per germline, CDR1 SEHNR and CDR2 FQNEAQ (reference sequence). This CDR3 region has 18 residues. V dropped 3 bases and J dropped 1; count of bases not matched to a gene: 9. The CDR3 loop is CASSLGTSARISYNEQFF. The CDR3 DNA reads as TGTGCCAGCAGCTTGGGGACTAGCGCCCGAATATCCTACAATGAGCAGTTCTTC.

The chain has TRBV11-3 and TRBJ2-5; the match to TRBD2 covers 8 bases. The CDR3 runs to 17 residues. The junction had 12 bases not matched to a gene; V was cut back by 1 base and J by 5 bases. CDR1 SGHNT and CDR2 YENEEA come from the germline V gene. The CDR3 region has the DNA TGTGCCAGCAGCTTAGGGGGCCTAGCGGGCCCCCCCGAGACCCAGTACTTC. Translated: CASSLGGLAGPPETQYF.

With regard to this clone: An end of the junction does not agree with germline; a read error may underlie this. The chain has TRBV4-2 and TRBJ2-2; D perhaps matches TRBD2 (5 bases). The CDR3 extends over 17 amino acids. From germline, CDR1 is LGHNA and CDR2 YNFKEQ. CDR3 loop: CASSQQTPRVSTGELLF. CDR3 DNA sequence: TGTGCCAGCAGCCAACAAACCCCTAGAGTTAGCACCGGGGAGCTGCTTTTT.

This clone was observed a few times. The gene calls are TRBV7-2 and TRBJ2-7; D is undetermined. The CDR3 extends over 13 amino acids. V lost 8 bases and J lost 2, with 13 bases in between. The germline gives CDR1 SGHTA, CDR2 FQGNSA. CDR3 bases: TGTGCCAGCTCTAAAAAGTTCCCCTACGAGCAGTACTTC. Translation gives CASSKKFPYEQYF.

Concerning this clone: This sample also contains other DNA sequences that code for the same CDR3. This chain uses TRBV28 with TRBJ1-1; no firm D call. This CDR3 is built from 12 residues. Germline values: CDR1 MDHEN, CDR2 SYDVKM. V lost 4 bases and J lost 2, with 5 bases in between. The CDR3 here is CASSSVNTEAFF. Here the CDR3 DNA reads TGTGCCAGCAGTTCGGTCAACACTGAAGCTTTCTTT. The variable domain in full, completed from reference TRBV28 and TRBJ1-1, reads DVKVTQSSRYLVKRTGEKVFLECVQDMDHENMFWYRQDPGLGLRLIYFSYDVKMKEKGDIPEGYSVSREKKERFSLILESASTNQTSMYLCASSSVNTEAFFGQGTRLTVV.

This clone was recorded once. V and J are TRBV7-2 and TRBJ1-3; D gene unclear. V was trimmed by 1 base and J by 4 bases, leaving 11 bases between them. CDR3 size: 15 residues. Germline V CDR1 and CDR2: SGHTA, FQGNSA. The CDR3, as DNA: TGTGCCAGCAGCTTAGGGCGGACTCAGGGAAACACCATATATTTT. It yields the protein CASSLGRTQGNTIYF.

The genes are TRBV7-2 and TRBJ2-7, with a tentative D call TRBD2 (7 bases). CDR1 is SGHTA, CDR2 FQGNSA, per germline. The CDR3 covers 15 residues. V was shortened by 6 bases and J by 5 bases, with 20 bases between the two germline ends. In DNA form, the CDR3 reads TGTGCCAGCAGTGACAACCGGGGGGCCCTCAACGAGCAGTACTTC. It specifies CASSDNRGALNEQYF.

This chain connects TRBV28 to TRBJ2-2; a possible D gene is TRBD2 (5 bases). Germline CDR1 is MDHEN and CDR2 is SYDVKM. V lost 2 bases and J lost 2, with 6 bases in between. The CDR3 is made up of 14 amino acids. The CDR3 DNA reads as TGTGCCAGCAGTTTAGGGAGCAACACCGGGGAGCTGTTTTTT. It codes for CASSLGSNTGELFF.

V usage is TRBV7-6 and J usage is TRBJ2-5; a weak D match, TRBD1 (6 bases). This CDR3 region has 17 residues. The germline CDR1 and CDR2 sequences are SGHVS and FNYEAQ. V lost 1 base, J lost 5 bases, and 20 bases lay in between. CDR3 loop: CASSLVVGRGISETQYF. The CDR3 DNA sequence: TGTGCCAGCAGCTTAGTTGTCGGCAGGGGTATATCTGAGACCCAGTACTTC.

This clone showed up just a few times. The CDR3 sequence: CASSQDLGTSGLGRGSYEQYF. The DNA of the CDR3 is TGCGCCAGCAGCCAAGATCTTGGGACTTCTGGACTAGGGCGGGGGTCCTACGAGCAGTACTTC. The chain joins TRBV4-3 to TRBJ2-7; 7 bases match TRBD2. The CDR3 runs 21 residues. CDR1 LGHNA and CDR2 YSLEER come from the germline V gene. Trimming cost V 0 bases and J 1 base; bases outside gene matches: 21.

The rearrangement joins TRBV6-5 to TRBJ1-2; D gene ambiguous. The germline V and J ends were trimmed by 6 bases and 8 bases, with 7 bases remaining between them. Germline assignment: CDR1 MNHEY and CDR2 SVGAGI. This CDR3 spans 10 amino acids. CDR3 in DNA: TGTGCCAGCAGGGGCGACGGCTACACCTTC. Its translation: CASRGDGYTF.

This chain uses TRBV24-1 with TRBJ2-2; D remains ambiguous. The CDR3 consists of 15 residues. Germline V gene lookup returns CDR1 KGHDR and CDR2 SFDVKD. V lost 4 bases to trimming and J lost 0 bases, with 8 bases between them. DNA of the CDR3: TGTGCCACCAGTGAAAGCGTAGCGAACACCGGGGAGCTGTTTTTT. It is translated as CATSESVANTGELFF.

The V and J genes are TRBV4-1 and TRBJ1-1; 8 bases fit TRBD1. Germline lookup yields CDR1 MGHRA and CDR2 YSYEKL. V lost 3 bases to trimming and J lost 5 bases; unmatched junction nucleotides: 5. The CDR3 totals 14 residues. CDR3 protein: CASSHKQGGTEAFF. The DNA of the CDR3 is TGCGCCAGCAGCCATAAACAGGGGGGAACTGAAGCTTTCTTT.